The rows below give T cell receptor beta chains drawn from one sample of a study of T cells in Graves' hyperthyroidism and ophthalmopathy. From the multiplex PCR reads, TCRdb called clonotypes with MiXCR, one entry per CDR3 protein. The sample shows about 420,000 distinct CDR3 sequences, 12% to 15% of them seen only once. The material sequenced was blood. The receptors were sampled from a woman aged 18-29 years with Graves' hyperthyroidism. Each CDR3 is given with its conserved first and last residue. D genes are given only for firm matches. Not all rows give a size; the values are once, few, many and, for expanded clones, a class.

j_gene,v_gene,d_gene,abundance,CDR3nt,CDR3aa
TRBJ1-5,TRBV18,TRBD1,few,TGTGCCAGCTCACCGGGGACAGGGGTAAATCAGCCCCAGCATTTT,CASSPGTGVNQPQHF
TRBJ2-3,TRBV2,-,many,TGTGCCAGCAGTGAACAGCAAGATACGCAGTATTTT,CASSEQQDTQYF
TRBJ2-2,TRBV10-3,-,-,TGTGCCATCAGTTCCGGCGGGACGGTATACACCGGGGAGCTGTTTTTT,CAISSGGTVYTGELFF
TRBJ1-2,TRBV7-3,-,-,TGTGCCAGCAGCTTAACGGGGCAGAGCCTAGACTACACCTTC,CASSLTGQSLDYTF
TRBJ1-6,TRBV12-3/TRBV12-4,TRBD1,many,TGTGCCAGCAGTTATCGGACAGGGTTTGCCTATAATTCACCCCTCCACTTT,CASSYRTGFAYNSPLHF
TRBJ2-3,TRBV5-1,-,many,TGCGCCAGCAGCTTGTGGTTACGGGAGACAGATACGCAGTATTTT,CASSLWLRETDTQYF
TRBJ2-3,TRBV5-1,TRBD2,few,TGCGCCAGCAGCCGCGATTTGGCGGGAGTTGCAGATACGCAGTATTTT,CASSRDLAGVADTQYF
TRBJ1-4,TRBV7-6,-,-,TGTGCCAGCAGTTCAGCTGGTGGAAAACTGTTTTTT,CASSSAGGKLFF
TRBJ1-5,TRBV7-9,-,-,TGTGCCAGCAGCTTAGGAGGGAATAATCAGCCCCAGCATTTT,CASSLGGNNQPQHF
TRBJ2-3,TRBV10-1,-,few,TGCGCCAGCAGTGATTCGTTCGACACAGATACGCAGTATTTT,CASSDSFDTDTQYF
TRBJ2-3,TRBV6-2/TRBV6-3,TRBD2,many,TGTGCCAGCAGTTCCCGGCGACTAGCGGGTTTGTCAGATACGCAGTATTTT,CASSSRRLAGLSDTQYF
TRBJ1-2,TRBV28,TRBD1,many,TGTGCCAGCAGTGCAGGGGGCCGGAATGGCTACACCTTC,CASSAGGRNGYTF
TRBJ2-5,TRBV11-3,-,many,TGTGCCAGCAGCCCCAGACAGTCCCAAGAGACCCAGTACTTC,CASSPRQSQETQYF
TRBJ2-7,TRBV20-1,TRBD1,many,TGCAGTGCTTCCCAGGGGGCTGGTTTCGAGCAGTACTTC,CSASQGAGFEQYF
TRBJ2-7,TRBV6-2/TRBV6-3,TRBD2,many,TGTGCCAGCAGGCCGGGACTAGCGGCTTCCTACGAGCAGTACTTC,CASRPGLAASYEQYF
TRBJ1-2,TRBV4-3,TRBD1,-,TGCGCCAGCAGCCAAGATGGGGGGACAGGGGAGGATGGCTACACCTTC,CASSQDGGTGEDGYTF
TRBJ2-7,TRBV6-1,TRBD2,many,TGTGCCAGCAGACGGACTAGCGGAGGATACTCCTACGAGCAGTACTTC,CASRRTSGGYSYEQYF
TRBJ2-7,TRBV27,-,once,TGTGCCAGCAGTTTATCCGTGACAGGATCCTACGAGCAGTACTTC,CASSLSVTGSYEQYF
TRBJ2-5,TRBV15,-,many,TGTGCCACCAGCCCCAGGGGTTGGGAGACCCAGTACTTC,CATSPRGWETQYF
TRBJ1-3,TRBV12-3/TRBV12-4,-,many,TGTGCCAGCAGTTTCGGGACGGGTCGCGGAAACACCATATATTTT,CASSFGTGRGNTIYF
TRBJ1-5,TRBV6-2/TRBV6-3,TRBD1,many,TGTGCCAGCAGCAAATGGACAGGGGATGGCAATCAGCCCCAGCATTTT,CASSKWTGDGNQPQHF
TRBJ1-1,TRBV29-1,-,many,TGCAGCGTTTGGGGGGACCCCAACACTGAAGCTTTCTTT,CSVWGDPNTEAFF
TRBJ2-4,TRBV29-1,-,few,TGCAGCGTTGGGGACGGAGCCAAAAACATTCAGTACTTC,CSVGDGAKNIQYF
TRBJ1-2,TRBV9,TRBD1,-,TGTGCCAGCAGCGAAACGGGAATGACAGGGGAGTTCGGCTACACCTTC,CASSETGMTGEFGYTF
TRBJ2-7,TRBV29-1,TRBD2,many,TGCAGCGTTGACTTAAGCTTGGCGGGAGGGATCTACGAGCAGTACTTC,CSVDLSLAGGIYEQYF